Listed below are T cell receptor beta chains from one sample, sequenced in a study of identical twins. TCRdb processed the 5' RACE reads anew with MiXCR; each CDR3 protein has one entry. The table includes a few hundred thousand distinct CDR3 sequences, 14% detected once. The sample was also linked to a second study, of yellow fever vaccine responses in identical twins.

The sequencing input was CD4+ T cells sorted from blood. These receptor sequences come from a woman under 30 in good health. The CDR3 runs from the conserved cysteine through the conserved F or W. The D gene is left open where the match is weak. Clone sizes are given selectively: once, few, many, or a class where the clone is expanded.

abundance	v_gene	d_gene	j_gene	CDR3nt	CDR3aa
few	TRBV6-1	TRBD2	TRBJ2-5	TGTGCCAGCACCAGTAGCGGGAGAAGGGGAGAGACCCAGTACTTC	CASTSSGRRGETQYF
many	TRBV12-3/TRBV12-4	.	TRBJ1-2	TGTGCCAGCAGTTTTAGGAGTGCCAGCCGATACTATGGCTACACCTTC	CASSFRSASRYYGYTF
few	TRBV3-1	TRBD2	TRBJ2-7	TGTGCCAGCAGCCAAGGTCTACTAACTAGCGGATACTACGAGCAGTACTTC	CASSQGLLTSGYYEQYF
.	TRBV7-9	TRBD2	TRBJ2-5	TGTGCCAGCAGCTTAGTCCTAGCGGGAGATCTACAAGAGACCCAGTACTTC	CASSLVLAGDLQETQYF
.	TRBV19	TRBD2	TRBJ2-5	TGTGCCAGTAGTATTGACACTAGCGGGAGAGAGACCCAGTACTTC	CASSIDTSGRETQYF
.	TRBV6-5	.	TRBJ1-6	TGTGCCAGCAGTTTATCGGGCCGCGAAAAATCACCCCTCCACTTT	CASSLSGREKSPLHF
few	TRBV7-9	.	TRBJ1-3	TGTGCCAGCAGCCGACAGACCTTCGGGTCTGGAAACACCATATATTTT	CASSRQTFGSGNTIYF
many	TRBV7-2	TRBD1	TRBJ1-2	TGTGCCAGCAGCTTCTACAGGGGGGACTATGGCTACACCTTC	CASSFYRGDYGYTF
few	TRBV3-1	.	TRBJ1-1	TGTGCCAGCAGCCAACCGACAGAGTTGAACACTGAAGCTTTCTTT	CASSQPTELNTEAFF
.	TRBV7-3	TRBD2	TRBJ2-5	TGTGCCAGCAGCCCGAGACTAGCGGGGACGGGAGGAGAGACCCAGTACTTC	CASSPRLAGTGGETQYF
few	TRBV6-1	.	TRBJ2-7	TGTGCCAGCAGTGAAGCGTTTAACTACGAGCAGTACTTC	CASSEAFNYEQYF
.	TRBV5-8	TRBD1	TRBJ2-2	TGTGCCAGCAGCTGGAGAGGACAGGGGGACACCGGGGAGCTGTTTTTT	CASSWRGQGDTGELFF
few	TRBV5-5	.	TRBJ2-1	TGTGCCAGCAGCTTGTGGAGAAATGAGCAGTTCTTC	CASSLWRNEQFF
few	TRBV28	.	TRBJ2-3	TGTGCCAGCAGTTTTTTCCCGGTCACAGATACGCAGTATTTT	CASSFFPVTDTQYF
.	TRBV27	TRBD2	TRBJ2-3	TGTGCCAGCAGTCCCAGCGGGACCTACACAGATACGCAGTATTTT	CASSPSGTYTDTQYF
.	TRBV29-1	.	TRBJ1-1	TGCAGCGTTTCAACAGGGTCTACTGAAGCTTTCTTT	CSVSTGSTEAFF
.	TRBV7-2	.	TRBJ2-3	TGTGCCAGCAGCTTACGAGGACAGACTCTCACAGATACGCAGTATTTT	CASSLRGQTLTDTQYF
.	TRBV5-6	.	TRBJ2-7	TGTGCCAGCAGCTTTGACAACGAGCAGTACTTC	CASSFDNEQYF
few	TRBV12-3/TRBV12-4	.	TRBJ2-1	TGTGCCAGCAGTGTACGTAAGGAGCAGTTCTTC	CASSVRKEQFF
.	TRBV20-1	TRBD2	TRBJ2-5	TGCAGTGCTATGAGAGCGAGCGGGACTCAAGAGACCCAGTACTTC	CSAMRASGTQETQYF
few	TRBV25-1	.	TRBJ1-3	TGTGCCAGCAGTGAAAGTCGGATCGGTGGAAACACCATATATTTT	CASSESRIGGNTIYF
few	TRBV20-1	.	TRBJ2-1	TGCAGTGCCGGACAAGAGCTGCGGGATGAGCAGTTCTTC	CSAGQELRDEQFF
many	TRBV28	TRBD1	TRBJ2-1	TGTGCCAGCAGCCCCGGGACAGGGGGCTACAATGAGCAGTTCTTC	CASSPGTGGYNEQFF
.	TRBV2	.	TRBJ2-1	TGTGCCAGCAGTGGGCGATTGGGCGGAACCTACAATGAGCAGTTCTTC	CASSGRLGGTYNEQFF
.	TRBV15	TRBD1	TRBJ2-5	TGTGCCACCAGCAGAATACTACAGGGGGAGACCCAGTACTTC	CATSRILQGETQYF
few	TRBV20-1	TRBD2	TRBJ2-3	TGCAGTGCTCGTTGGGCTAGCGGAGCAGATACGCAGTATTTT	CSARWASGADTQYF
few	TRBV5-1	TRBD2	TRBJ2-3	TGCGCCAGCAGCGTCTCAGGCGGGAGTACAGATACGCAGTATTTT	CASSVSGGSTDTQYF
.	TRBV7-8	TRBD2	TRBJ2-3	TGTGCCAGCAGCTTAAGAAGTCCTAGCGGGGGGCGGGATACGCAGTATTTT	CASSLRSPSGGRDTQYF
few	TRBV20-1	TRBD2	TRBJ2-1	TGCAGTGCTCCTAGCGGGACGAGCTCCTACAATGAGCAGTTCTTC	CSAPSGTSSYNEQFF
.	TRBV5-1	TRBD1	TRBJ2-5	TGCGCCAGCAGCCAACAGGGGGCCCAAGAGACCCAGTACTTC	CASSQQGAQETQYF
.	TRBV5-1	TRBD2	TRBJ2-3	TGCGCCAGCAGCACCCCTAGCGGGAGGAGCACAGATACGCAGTATTTT	CASSTPSGRSTDTQYF
.	TRBV7-8	TRBD2	TRBJ2-5	TGTGCCAGCAGCCCCCGGACTAGCGGAGGGGAAGAGACCCAGTACTTC	CASSPRTSGGEETQYF
many	TRBV5-1	TRBD1	TRBJ2-1	TGCGCCAGCAGCTTGGAACAGGGGTCCAATGAGCAGTTCTTC	CASSLEQGSNEQFF
few	TRBV4-3	TRBD1	TRBJ2-3	TGCGCCAGCAGCCAAGGGACAGGGGTGGGGTCAGATACGCAGTATTTT	CASSQGTGVGSDTQYF
.	TRBV9	TRBD2	TRBJ2-1	TGTGCCAGCAGCGTGGGGACTAGCGGGAGTTGGGAGCAGTTCTTC	CASSVGTSGSWEQFF
many	TRBV12-3/TRBV12-4	.	TRBJ2-2	TGTGCCAGCAGCGACAGGTCGGGTACCGGGGAGCTGTTTTTT	CASSDRSGTGELFF
few	TRBV7-9	.	TRBJ2-7	TGTGCCAGCAGCTTAGCGATGGGGGGCCCCTACGAGCAGTACTTC	CASSLAMGGPYEQYF
few	TRBV2	.	TRBJ2-3	TGTGCCTTCTGTTTCAGCGAACCGGGACACAGCCCCACAGATACGCAGTATTTT	CAFCFSEPGHSPTDTQYF
few	TRBV3-1	.	TRBJ2-7	TGTGCCAGCAGCCAATCGGAGGAGCAGTACTTC	CASSQSEEQYF
few	TRBV11-1	TRBD2	TRBJ2-3	TGTGCCAGCAGCAAAACTATGCTGGGGGGGGGGAGGCAAGATACGCAGTATTTT	CASSKTMLGGGRQDTQYF
.	TRBV7-2	.	TRBJ1-1	TGTGCCAGCAGGACCGACATGGGGGAAGCTTCCTTT	CASRTDMGEASF
.	TRBV11-2	.	TRBJ2-7	TGTGGATCGAGGGGCCCTAACTACGAGCAGTACTTC	CGSRGPNYEQYF
.	TRBV11-2	TRBD2	TRBJ2-2	TGTGCCAGCAGTACTAAGACTAGCGGGAAGGCGTGGGCCGGGGAGCTGTTTTTT	CASSTKTSGKAWAGELFF
.	TRBV20-1	.	TRBJ2-1	TGCAGTGCTAGAACGTTACTAGCCCAGTCCTACAATGAGCAGTTCTTC	CSARTLLAQSYNEQFF
.	TRBV20-1	.	TRBJ2-5	TGCAGTCTCGGGCTCCAAGAGACCCAGTACTTC	CSLGLQETQYF
few	TRBV7-2	TRBD1	TRBJ2-7	TGTGCCAGCAGCTTAGTAATAGGGACAGGGAACGAGCAGTACTTC	CASSLVIGTGNEQYF
.	TRBV28	TRBD1	TRBJ2-5	TGTGCCAGCAGTTTATGGAGACAGGGGGCAGTGGAGACCCAGTACTTC	CASSLWRQGAVETQYF
few	TRBV11-2	TRBD2	TRBJ2-7	TGTGCCAGCAGCTTAAATATCGGACTAGCGGGAGGTCTCGGCGAGCAGTACTTC	CASSLNIGLAGGLGEQYF
.	TRBV18	.	TRBJ2-4	TGTGCCAGCTCCTTAGACAGGACTCTAGCCAAAAACATTCAGTACTTC	CASSLDRTLAKNIQYF
few	TRBV11-2	.	TRBJ2-7	TGTGCCAGCAGCTTGGCGAGACTAGTTTATCCCTACGAGCAGTACTTC	CASSLARLVYPYEQYF
.	TRBV20-1	.	TRBJ1-2	TGCAGTGCTAGAGACACCAACCGCCTTAACTATGGCTACACCTTC	CSARDTNRLNYGYTF
.	TRBV12-3/TRBV12-4	.	TRBJ2-7	TGTGCCAGCAGTTTAGACCCCATCTACGAGCAGTACTTC	CASSLDPIYEQYF
many	TRBV12-3/TRBV12-4	.	TRBJ1-1	TGTGCCAGCAGTTTAATCACAGGGCTGAACACTGAAGCTTTCTTT	CASSLITGLNTEAFF
.	TRBV20-1	TRBD2	TRBJ2-2	TGCAGTGCTAGAGAACTAGCGGGGGGCCCGGGAACCGGGGAGCTGTTTTTT	CSARELAGGPGTGELFF
.	TRBV28	.	TRBJ2-6	TGTGCCAGCAGTTTCACAGGGCTACCTGGGGCCAACGTCCTGACTTTC	CASSFTGLPGANVLTF
many	TRBV12-3/TRBV12-4	.	TRBJ1-2	TGTGCCAGCAGTTCTGAGACTGGACCGATGAACTATGGCTACACCTTC	CASSSETGPMNYGYTF
.	TRBV7-8	.	TRBJ2-3	TGTGCCAGCAGCCCCGCCGCGCGCAGCACAGATACGCAGTATTTT	CASSPAARSTDTQYF
.	TRBV23-1	TRBD1	TRBJ2-7	TGCGCCAGGAATTTTATTCGGACAGGCGTCCTCACGGAGCAGTACTTC	CARNFIRTGVLTEQYF
.	TRBV11-2	.	TRBJ1-1	TGTGCCAGCAGCTTAACAATCAGCAGGGACACTGAAGCTTTCTTT	CASSLTISRDTEAFF
few	TRBV5-1	.	TRBJ2-1	TGCGCCAGCAGCCCGACAGTTTCCACCTACAATGAGCAGTTCTTC	CASSPTVSTYNEQFF